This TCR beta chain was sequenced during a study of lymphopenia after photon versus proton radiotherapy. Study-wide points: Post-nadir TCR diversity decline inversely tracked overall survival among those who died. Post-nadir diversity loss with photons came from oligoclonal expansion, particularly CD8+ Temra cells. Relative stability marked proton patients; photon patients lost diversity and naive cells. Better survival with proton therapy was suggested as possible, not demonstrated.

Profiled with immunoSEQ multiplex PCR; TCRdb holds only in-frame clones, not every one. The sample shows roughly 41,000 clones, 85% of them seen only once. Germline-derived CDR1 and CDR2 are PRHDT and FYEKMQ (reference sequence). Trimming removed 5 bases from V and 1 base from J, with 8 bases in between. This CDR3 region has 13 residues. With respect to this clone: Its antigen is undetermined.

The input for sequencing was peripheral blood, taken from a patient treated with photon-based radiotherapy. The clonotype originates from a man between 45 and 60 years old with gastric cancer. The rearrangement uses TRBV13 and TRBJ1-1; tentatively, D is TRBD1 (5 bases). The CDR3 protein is CASSTDKNTEAFF. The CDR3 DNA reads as TGTGCCAGCAGCACGGACAAGAACACTGAAGCTTTCTTT.